One sample yielded the 4 T cell receptor beta chains listed below, sequenced in a study of T cells in Graves' hyperthyroidism and ophthalmopathy. Using RNA transcripts as the source, TCR beta CDR3 regions were amplified. HTBI primers were used for first-round RT-PCR of the TCR CDR3. TCRdb called the multiplex PCR reads again in MiXCR, with one record for every CDR3 protein. This table holds approximately 600,000 distinct CDR3 sequences, 15% to 20% found once. The sequencing input was blood. All receptors come from a woman in her twenties or thirties with Graves' hyperthyroidism.

This clonotype was seen ten or more times. The rearrangement joins TRBV5-1 to TRBJ2-7, with TRBD1 matching 8 bases. The junction had 8 bases not matched to a gene; V was cut back by 0 bases and J by 3 bases. The CDR3 is 16 residues long. CDR1 is SGHRS and CDR2 is YFSETQ in the germline V gene. The CDR3 protein is CASSLEPRGRGYEQYF. The CDR3 region has the DNA TGCGCCAGCAGCTTGGAACCCAGGGGGCGCGGCTACGAGCAGTACTTC.

This sequence joins TRBV19 and TRBJ2-1; D is uncertain. The CDR3 runs to 15 residues. Trimming stripped 3 bases from V and 6 bases from J, with 15 bases between. Per the germline V gene, CDR1 is LNHDA and CDR2 is SQIVND (reference sequence). Here the CDR3 reads CASSIPTTRVNEQFF. CDR3 DNA: TGTGCCAGTAGTATCCCGACAACAAGGGTCAATGAGCAGTTCTTC.

As DNA, the CDR3 is TGTGCCAGCAGCCAAGGTCACAGGGTGTCTGGGGCCAACGTCCTGACTTTC. This translates into CASSQGHRVSGANVLTF. The chain links TRBV3-1 to TRBJ2-6; tentatively, D is TRBD1 (6 bases). Trimming removed 1 base at V and 1 base at J, with 11 bases between. Germline lookup yields CDR1 LGHDT and CDR2 YNNKEL (reference sequence). CDR3 size: 17 residues. The variable domain in full, with the rest retrieved from reference TRBV3-1 and TRBJ2-6, is DTAVSQTPKYLVTQMGNDKSIKCEQNLGHDTMYWYKQDSKKFLKIMFSYNNKELIINETVPNRFSPKSPDKAHLNLHINSLELGDSAVYFCASSQGHRVSGANVLTFGAGSRLTVL.

This clonotype was detected only a few times. V is TRBV11-2 and J is TRBJ1-4; TRBD1 matches at 7 bases. In germline, CDR1 is SGHAT, CDR2 FQNNGV. The V and J ends lost 0 bases and 5 bases, in that order; junction bases with no gene match: 3. This CDR3 comprises 15 residues. As DNA, the CDR3 is TGTGCCAGCAGCTTAGACGGGACAGAAAATGAAAAACTGTTTTTT. Amino acid sequence: CASSLDGTENEKLFF.